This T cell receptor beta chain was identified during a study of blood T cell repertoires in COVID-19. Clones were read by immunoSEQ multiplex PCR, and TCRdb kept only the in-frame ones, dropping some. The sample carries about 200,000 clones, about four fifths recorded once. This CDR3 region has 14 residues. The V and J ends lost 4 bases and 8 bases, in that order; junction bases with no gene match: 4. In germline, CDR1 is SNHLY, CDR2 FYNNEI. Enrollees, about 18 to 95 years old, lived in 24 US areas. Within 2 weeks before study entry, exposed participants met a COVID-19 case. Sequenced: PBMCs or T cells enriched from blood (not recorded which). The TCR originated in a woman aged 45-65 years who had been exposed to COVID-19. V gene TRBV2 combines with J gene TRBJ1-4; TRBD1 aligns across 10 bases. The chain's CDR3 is CASSVDRGQEKLFF. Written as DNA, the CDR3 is TGTGCCAGCAGTGTAGACAGGGGGCAGGAAAAACTGTTTTTT. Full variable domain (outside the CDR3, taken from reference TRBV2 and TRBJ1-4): EPEVTQTPSHQVTQMGQEVILRCVPISNHLYFYWYRQILGQKVEFLVSFYNNEISEKSEIFDDQFSVERPDGSNFTLKIRSTKLEDSAMYFCASSVDRGQEKLFFGSGTQLSVL.